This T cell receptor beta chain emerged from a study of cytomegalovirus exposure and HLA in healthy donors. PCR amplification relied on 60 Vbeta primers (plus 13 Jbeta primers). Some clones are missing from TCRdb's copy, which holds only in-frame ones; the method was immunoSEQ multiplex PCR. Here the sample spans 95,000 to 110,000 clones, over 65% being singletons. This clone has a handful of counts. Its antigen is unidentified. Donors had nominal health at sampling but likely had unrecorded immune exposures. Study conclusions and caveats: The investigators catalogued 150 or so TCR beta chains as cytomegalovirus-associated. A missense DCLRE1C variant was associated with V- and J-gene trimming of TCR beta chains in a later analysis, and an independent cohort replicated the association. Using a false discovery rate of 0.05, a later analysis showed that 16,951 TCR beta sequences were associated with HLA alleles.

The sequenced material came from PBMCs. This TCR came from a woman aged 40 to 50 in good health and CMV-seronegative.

The DNA for the CDR3 is TGTGCCAGCAGAGAGCGGGAGGGCACAGATACGCAGTATTTT. It encodes CASREREGTDTQYF. The chain uses TRBV2 and TRBJ2-3; 9 bases agree with TRBD2. This CDR3 has 14 amino acids. Germline lookup yields CDR1 SNHLY and CDR2 FYNNEI. V dropped 6 bases and J dropped 1; count of bases not matched to a gene: 2.